Listed below are T cell receptor beta chains from one sample, sequenced in a study of prognosis after radiotherapy for stage I lung cancer. In TCRdb, the multiplex PCR reads were re-called with MiXCR into one record per CDR3 protein. The table includes more than 11,000 distinct CDR3 sequences, approximately 33% detected once. The sample here was PBMCs, taken before or after stereotactic body radiation therapy (not recorded which). These receptors were taken from a donor at least 50 years old with non-small cell lung cancer. CDR3s include the opening cysteine and the closing phenylalanine or tryptophan. D genes are given only for firm matches. The size field is filled for only some rows; it gives once, few, many or a size class.

d_call	clone_size	v_call	j_call	cdr3_nt	cdr3_aa
NA	many	TRBV2	TRBJ1-2	TGTGCCAGCAGTGATTTGGGATATGGCTACACCTTC	CASSDLGYGYTF
TRBD2	many	TRBV13	TRBJ2-5	TGTGCCAGCAGCCCGACCTACCCGGGACTAGCGCTTGGAGAGACCCAGTACTTC	CASSPTYPGLALGETQYF
TRBD1	many	TRBV7-9	TRBJ2-6	TGTGCCAGCAGCCAACAGGGGTCAGGGGCCAACGTCCTGACTTTC	CASSQQGSGANVLTF
NA	medium-sized	TRBV12-3/TRBV12-4	TRBJ1-5	TGTGCCAGCCGTTACTCCTTGGAGAGGAATCAGCCCCAGCATTTT	CASRYSLERNQPQHF
NA	many	TRBV13	TRBJ1-1	TGTGCCAGCAGTCGAACCCCAGGGGCTGAAGCTTTCTTT	CASSRTPGAEAFF
NA	NA	TRBV12-3/TRBV12-4	TRBJ2-1	TGTGCCAGCAGGTTAAGCAGAGGTGAGGGAGACAATGAGCAGTTCTTC	CASRLSRGEGDNEQFF
NA	many	TRBV19	TRBJ2-7	TGTGCCAGTAGTCCCCTCCTTAGCGGTTCCTACGAGCAGTACTTC	CASSPLLSGSYEQYF
TRBD2	many	TRBV3-1	TRBJ2-7	TGTGCCAGCAGCCCGACTAGCGGGAGTTCTGAGCAGTACTTC	CASSPTSGSSEQYF
NA	many	TRBV20-1	TRBJ2-4	TGCAGTGCTGAGGCAATATCCAAAAACATTCAGTACTTC	CSAEAISKNIQYF
NA	medium-sized	TRBV2	TRBJ2-1	TGTGCCAGCAGGGGGAGACTCGGGGGATACAATGAGCAGTTCTTC	CASRGRLGGYNEQFF
NA	NA	TRBV6-1	TRBJ2-7	TGTGCCAGCAGGGCGGAGGAGGCCCTTGGGTACGAGCAGTACTTC	CASRAEEALGYEQYF
TRBD2	many	TRBV28	TRBJ2-7	TGTGCCAGCAGTCCTAGCGGGAGAGGCTCCTACGAGCAGTACTTC	CASSPSGRGSYEQYF
TRBD1	many	TRBV13	TRBJ1-3	TGTGCCAGCCGGGACAGGGGCCTCGGGGGCCCCAGAGACACCATATATTTT	CASRDRGLGGPRDTIYF
TRBD2	large	TRBV2	TRBJ2-1	TGTGCCAGCAGGGAGCGGGACGAGGCCTACAATGAGCAGTTCTTC	CASRERDEAYNEQFF
TRBD2	few	TRBV25-1	TRBJ2-1	TGTGCCAGTGATCCTAGCGGGAGGGCGGGTGTCGATGAGCAGTTCTTC	CASDPSGRAGVDEQFF
NA	many	TRBV6-1	TRBJ2-1	TGTGCCAGCAGTGTGGGCGGGCCACCCTACAATGAGCAGTTCTTC	CASSVGGPPYNEQFF
NA	NA	TRBV12-3/TRBV12-4	TRBJ2-1	TGTGCCAGCAGCTTCAATGGGAAGTTCTTC	CASSFNGKFF
NA	medium-sized	TRBV5-1	TRBJ1-6	TGCGCCAGCAGCCGGACAGTCTACTCACCCCTCCACTTT	CASSRTVYSPLHF
NA	medium-sized	TRBV19	TRBJ2-3	TGTGCCAGTAGTATTGTTTCCATCCCAGATACGCAGTATTTT	CASSIVSIPDTQYF
TRBD2	many	TRBV7-9	TRBJ2-2	TGTGCCAGCAGCACCGGGACTATCACCGGGGAGCTGTTTTTT	CASSTGTITGELFF
NA	many	TRBV6-2/TRBV6-3	TRBJ2-7	TGTGCCAGCAGTCCACAGCGGGCAGGGCATCTTAACGAGCAGTACTTC	CASSPQRAGHLNEQYF
NA	many	TRBV5-1	TRBJ2-3	TGCGCCAGCAGCCGGGACGGTCCAGATACGCAGTATTTT	CASSRDGPDTQYF